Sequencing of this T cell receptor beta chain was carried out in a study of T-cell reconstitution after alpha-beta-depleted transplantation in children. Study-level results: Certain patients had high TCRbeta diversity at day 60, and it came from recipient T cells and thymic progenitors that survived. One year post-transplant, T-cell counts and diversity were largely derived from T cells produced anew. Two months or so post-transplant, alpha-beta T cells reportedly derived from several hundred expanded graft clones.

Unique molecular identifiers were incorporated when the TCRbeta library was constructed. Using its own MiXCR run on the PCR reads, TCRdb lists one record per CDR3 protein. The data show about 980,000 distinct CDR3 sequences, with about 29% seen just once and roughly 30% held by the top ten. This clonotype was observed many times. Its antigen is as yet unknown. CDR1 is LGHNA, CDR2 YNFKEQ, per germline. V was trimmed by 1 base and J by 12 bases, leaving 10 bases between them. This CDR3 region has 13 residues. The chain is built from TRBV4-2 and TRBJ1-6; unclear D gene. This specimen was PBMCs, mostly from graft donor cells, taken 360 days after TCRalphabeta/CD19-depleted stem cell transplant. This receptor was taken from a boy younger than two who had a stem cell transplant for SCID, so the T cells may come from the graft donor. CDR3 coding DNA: TGTGCCAGCAGCCAAGTATCCCCTTTACCCCTCCACTTT. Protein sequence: CASSQVSPLPLHF.